The clone carrying this T cell receptor beta chain showed up just a few times. CDR3 size: 13 residues. The V end was cut by 3 bases, the J end by 7 bases, with 10 bases between. CDR1 and CDR2 (germline): LGHDT, YNNKEL (reference sequence). Specified time point: pre-sensitization, week 0. Described treatment: therapeutic diphenylcyclopropenone sensitization with weekly scalp DPC. This sample is part of a study of human T cells and chemical hapten exposure. In TCRdb, the RACE reads were re-called with MiXCR into one record per CDR3 protein. The sample includes about 300,000 distinct CDR3 sequences, around 5.5% of them seen just once.

The sequence derives from a woman younger than 35 with alopecia areata. Some clones in this sample may be carry-over from other donors' samples. The J gene is TRBJ1-5, the V gene TRBV3-1; tentatively, D is TRBD1 (6 bases). The sequenced sample was whole blood, obtained in connection with sensitization to the hapten diphenylcyclopropenone (DPC). DNA of the CDR3: TGTGCCAGCAGCCAGGGAGGGGGGCAGCCCCAGCATTTT. Protein: CASSQGGGQPQHF.